Each of the 11 T cell receptor beta chains below was sequenced from the same sample in a study of T cell responses to AZD1222 COVID-19 vaccine. The data were produced by immunoSEQ multiplex PCR, yet TCRdb's version contains in-frame clones alone and is incomplete. The sample carries fewer than 130,000 clones, less than 90% recorded once. Sample: peripheral blood, taken on day 0 of AZD1222 vaccination. Receptors originate from an adult in good health.

This chain connects TRBV6-1 to TRBJ2-3, with TRBD2 as a possible D gene (6 bases). Germline lookup yields CDR1 MNHNS and CDR2 SASEGT. V was pared by 3 bases and J by 0 bases, with 10 bases between. CDR3 length: 15 residues. DNA of the CDR3: TGTGCCAGCAGTGATAGCGGAGCTAGCACAGATACGCAGTATTTT. This codes for CASSDSGASTDTQYF.

The chain uses TRBV3-1 (or the pseudogene TRBV3-2) and TRBJ2-7; TRBD1 might be the D (6 bases). CDR1 is LGHDT and CDR2 is YNNKEL in the germline V gene (reference sequence). The CDR3 has 15 amino acids. V lost 1 base to trimming and J lost 2 bases, with 12 bases between them. Written as DNA, the CDR3 is TGTGCCAGCAGCCAAGGCCCACAGGGCACCTACGAGCAGTACTTC. As protein: CASSQGPQGTYEQYF.

The CDR3 region has the DNA TGCAGCGTTGACACAGGGGAAGGGGCTGAAGCTTTCTTT. The encoded protein is CSVDTGEGAEAFF. This chain joins TRBV29-1 and TRBJ1-1; 7 bases fit TRBD1. V shed 3 bases, J shed 6 bases, and the junction held 7 bases outside the gene matches. Germline loops: CDR1 SQVTM, CDR2 ANQGSEA. The CDR3 has 13 amino acids.

A few counts support this clone. This sequence joins TRBV6-4 and TRBJ1-5; D is unresolved. Per germline, CDR1 MRHNA and CDR2 SNTAGT. V lost 5 bases to trimming and J lost 5 bases, with 16 bases between them. The CDR3 loop spans 15 amino acids. CDR3 sequence: CASSKDNRGHQPQHF. CDR3 in DNA: TGTGCCAGCAGTAAAGACAACCGAGGGCATCAGCCCCAGCATTTT.

The V gene is TRBV24-1, the J gene TRBJ2-1; 14 bases fit TRBD2. The CDR3 spans 18 residues. V shed 4 bases and J 5 bases; nucleotides not matched to a gene: 9. CDR1 is KGHDR and CDR2 is SFDVKD in the germline V gene. The CDR3 spells CATSDSGLAGGPNNEQFF. DNA for the CDR3: TGTGCCACCAGTGACTCAGGACTAGCGGGAGGCCCCAACAATGAGCAGTTCTTC.

This chain links TRBV7-2 with TRBJ2-7; a possible D gene is TRBD2 (5 bases). Germline V gene lookup returns CDR1 SGHTA and CDR2 FQGNSA. Trimming took 5 bases from V and 7 from J, leaving 18 bases between them. This CDR3 comprises 14 residues. This CDR3 reads CASSPQRSGGEQYF. The CDR3 DNA reads as TGTGCCAGCAGCCCCCAGAGGTCCGGAGGTGAGCAGTACTTC. Filled out from reference TRBV7-2 and TRBJ2-7, the complete variable domain reads GAGVSQSPSNKVTEKGKDVELRCDPISGHTALYWYRQSLGQGLEFLIYFQGNSAPDKSGLPSDRFSAERTGGSVSTLTIQRTQQEDSAVYLCASSPQRSGGEQYFGPGTRLTVT.

The J gene is TRBJ2-1, the V gene TRBV11-3; D might be TRBD1 or TRBD2, each matching 5 bases. V was trimmed by 5 bases and J by 4 bases, leaving 12 bases between them. Germline assignment: CDR1 SGHNT and CDR2 YENEEA. The CDR3 covers 14 residues. The CDR3 loop is CASSPQGGYNEQFF. Written as DNA, the CDR3 is TGTGCCAGCAGCCCCCAGGGCGGGTACAATGAGCAGTTCTTC. Filled out from reference TRBV11-3 and TRBJ2-1, the complete variable domain reads EAGVVQSPRYKIIEKKQPVAFWCNPISGHNTLYWYLQNLGQGPELLIRYENEEAVDDSQLPKDRFSAERLKGVDSTLKIQPAELGDSAVYLCASSPQGGYNEQFFGPGTRLTVL.

About this clone itself: The sample holds other DNA sequences that translate to the same CDR3. This chain uses TRBV6-5 with TRBJ1-4; tentatively, D is TRBD1 (5 bases). Per the germline V gene, CDR1 is MNHEY and CDR2 is SVGAGI. V lost 3 bases and J lost 0, with 8 bases in between. There are 15 residues in the CDR3. The CDR3 loop is CASSYSTATNEKLFF. The CDR3 region has the DNA TGTGCCAGCAGTTATTCGACAGCAACTAATGAAAAACTGTTTTTT.

The chain employs TRBV2 and TRBJ2-4; D unclear. The CDR3 runs 15 residues. V dropped 4 bases and J dropped 1 base, with 11 bases sitting between them. The V gene's germline CDR1 is SNHLY and CDR2 FYNNEI. The CDR3 region has the DNA TGTGCCAGCAGTGGAGACAAGATGGCCAAAAACATTCAGTACTTC. It yields the protein CASSGDKMAKNIQYF.

The table lists this clone with a count of one. Other DNA sequences in this sample translate to the same CDR3. The genes are TRBV18 and TRBJ1-1, with unresolved D. CDR1 is KGHSH, CDR2 LQKENI, per germline. Trimming removed 3 bases at V and 0 bases at J, with 5 bases between. This CDR3 comprises 13 residues. The DNA of the CDR3 is TGTGCCAGCTCACCGGATTTGAACACTGAAGCTTTCTTT. Translation: CASSPDLNTEAFF.

The chain has TRBV4-2 and TRBJ2-3; D might be TRBD2 (6 bases). Trimming removed 0 bases at V and 2 bases at J, with 9 bases between. Germline V gene lookup returns CDR1 LGHNA and CDR2 YNFKEQ. This CDR3 spans 15 amino acids. CDR3 sequence: CASSQDERATDTQYF. CDR3 DNA sequence: TGTGCCAGCAGCCAAGACGAGCGGGCCACAGATACGCAGTATTTT.